This T cell receptor (beta chain) stems from a study of blood T cells in healthy people across ages. CDR3 size: 14 residues. Per the germline V gene, CDR1 is SGDLS and CDR2 is YYNGEE. Trimming shortened V by 2 bases and J by 1 base, and 4 bases separated the two germline ends. In this sample, this clonotype turned up a few times. A second roughly 7 to 11 cycle PCR used barcoded and J-beta primers. TCRdb recomputed calls from the 5' RACE reads with MiXCR, one row per CDR3 protein. The sample consists of 800,000 to 1,000,000 distinct CDR3 sequences, about 44% of them appearing once. The material sequenced was blood. The chain has TRBV9 and TRBJ2-6; no clear D gene. The clonotype comes from a man aged 30-40 years in good health. The CDR3 loop is CASSVRSGANVLTF. The DNA of the CDR3 is TGTGCCAGCAGCGTTCGGTCTGGGGCCAACGTCCTGACTTTC. Full variable domain (missing parts from reference TRBV9 and TRBJ2-6): DSGVTQTPKHLITATGQRVTLRCSPRSGDLSVYWYQQSLDQGLQFLIQYYNGEERAKGNILERFSAQQFPDLHSELNLSSLELGDSALYFCASSVRSGANVLTFGAGSRLTVL.